The T cell receptor beta chain under discussion was sequenced for a study of T cells in Graves' hyperthyroidism and ophthalmopathy. Study-wide points: A 13 V-J signature model discriminated ophthalmopathy versus stable hyperthyroidism.

RNA transcripts yielded amplified TCR beta CDR3 regions. A set of HTBI primers served as the primers for a first-round RT-PCR of the TCR CDR3. TCRdb re-called the multiplex PCR reads through MiXCR, storing one row per CDR3 protein. Among about 610,000 distinct CDR3 sequences listed, about 15% were seen once. Many counts were recorded for this clonotype. The antigen remains unidentified. Trimming shortened V by 4 bases and J by 5 bases, and 9 bases separated the two germline ends. The CDR3 consists of 12 residues. Germline V gene data show CDR1 as SGHRS and CDR2 as YFSETQ. V and J are TRBV5-1 and TRBJ2-5; D is undetermined. Sequenced sample: blood. This TCR derives from a woman aged 40 to 50 with Graves' ophthalmopathy. CDR3 residues: CASSTFGETQYF. CDR3 bases: TGCGCCAGCAGCACCTTTGGGGAGACCCAGTACTTC.